The count of the clone carrying this T cell receptor beta chain is one. Its antigen remains unknown. The V gene lost 0 bases and the J gene lost 4 bases, with 5 bases spanning the gap. The CDR3 is 13 residues long. This sample is part of a study of early T cells in non-severe SARS-CoV-2 infection. Overall study: The study sequenced bulk RNA from unsorted whole blood, with chains unpaired. Study results and caveats: VDJdb matching skewed toward anti-spike CD8 responses, missing private and CD4 specificities.

cDNA molecules, individually, were tagged with unique molecular identifiers. TCRdb analysed the 5' RACE reads with MiXCR anew, one entry per CDR3 protein. The sample has 65,000 to 85,000 distinct CDR3 sequences, 10% seen once. This specimen was whole blood, taken at baseline. This sequence joins TRBV12-3 or TRBV12-4 and TRBJ2-3; D is unresolved. This TCR came from an adult who was a healthcare worker with PCR-confirmed SARS-CoV-2 infection or an uninfected control (not recorded which). CDR3 amino acids: CASSLANADTQYF. For the CDR3, the DNA is TGTGCCAGCAGTTTAGCGAACGCAGATACGCAGTATTTT.